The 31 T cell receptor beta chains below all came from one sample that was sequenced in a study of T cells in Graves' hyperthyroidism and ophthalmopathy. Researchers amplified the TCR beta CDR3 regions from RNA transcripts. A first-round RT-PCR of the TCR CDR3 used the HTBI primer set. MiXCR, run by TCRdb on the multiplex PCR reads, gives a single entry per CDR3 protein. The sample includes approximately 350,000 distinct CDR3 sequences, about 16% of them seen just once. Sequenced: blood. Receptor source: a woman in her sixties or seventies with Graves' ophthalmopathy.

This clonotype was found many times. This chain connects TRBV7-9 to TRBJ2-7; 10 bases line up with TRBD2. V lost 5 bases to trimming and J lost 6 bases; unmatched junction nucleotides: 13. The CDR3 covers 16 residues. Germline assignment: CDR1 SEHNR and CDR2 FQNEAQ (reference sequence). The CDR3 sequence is CASSPDLAGVRSEQYF. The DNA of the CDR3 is TGTGCCAGCAGCCCTGACCTAGCGGGAGTTCGAAGCGAGCAGTACTTC. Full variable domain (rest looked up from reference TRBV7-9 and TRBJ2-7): DTGVSQNPRHKITKRGQNVTFRCDPISEHNRLYWYRQTLGQGPEFLTYFQNEAQLEKSRLLSDRFSAERPKGSFSTLEIQRTEQGDSAMYLCASSPDLAGVRSEQYFGPGTRLTVT.

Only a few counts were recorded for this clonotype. CDR3 protein: CASSPGGGGYEQYF. The CDR3 DNA follows: TGTGCCAGCAGCCCCGGGGGGGGGGGCTACGAGCAGTACTTC. The chain carries TRBV11-2 and TRBJ2-7, with 8 bases fitting TRBD2. V gave up 5 bases and J gave up 3 bases; unmatched junction bases: 6. This CDR3 is 14 amino acids long. Germline V gene lookup returns CDR1 SGHAT and CDR2 FQNNGV.

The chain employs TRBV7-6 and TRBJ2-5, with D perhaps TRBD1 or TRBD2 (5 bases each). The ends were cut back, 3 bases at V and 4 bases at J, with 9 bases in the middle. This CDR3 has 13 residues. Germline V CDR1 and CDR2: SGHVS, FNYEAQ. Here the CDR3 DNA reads TGTGCCAGCAGCTTTGACGGGGCAGAGACCCAGTACTTC. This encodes CASSFDGAETQYF.

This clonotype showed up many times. Written as DNA, the CDR3 is TGTGCCAGCAGTTTATGGACCCTGACAGGGAGCACAGATACGCAGTATTTT. This translates into CASSLWTLTGSTDTQYF. This sequence joins TRBV28 and TRBJ2-3; 7 nucleotides match TRBD1. There are 17 residues in the CDR3. The germline V gene encodes CDR1 MDHEN and CDR2 SYDVKM. With V trimmed by 0 bases and J by 0 bases, 6 bases remained unmatched.

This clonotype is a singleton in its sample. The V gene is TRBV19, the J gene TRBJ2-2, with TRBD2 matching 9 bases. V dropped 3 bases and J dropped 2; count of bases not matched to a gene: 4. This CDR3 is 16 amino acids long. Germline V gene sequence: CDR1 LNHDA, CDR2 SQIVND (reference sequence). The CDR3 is CASSMGTSLNTGELFF. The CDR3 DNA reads TGTGCCAGTAGTATGGGGACTAGCCTTAACACCGGGGAGCTGTTTTTT.

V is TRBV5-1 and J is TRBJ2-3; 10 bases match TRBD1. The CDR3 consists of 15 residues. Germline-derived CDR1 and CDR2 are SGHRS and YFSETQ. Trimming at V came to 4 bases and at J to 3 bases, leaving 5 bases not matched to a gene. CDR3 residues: CASSDGTGATDTQYF. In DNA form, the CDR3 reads TGCGCCAGCAGCGACGGGACAGGGGCGACAGATACGCAGTATTTT.

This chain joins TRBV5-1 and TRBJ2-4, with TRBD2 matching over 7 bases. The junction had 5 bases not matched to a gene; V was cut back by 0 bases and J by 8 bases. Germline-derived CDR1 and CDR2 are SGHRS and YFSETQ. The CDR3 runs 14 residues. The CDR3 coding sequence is TGCGCCAGCAGCTTGGGAGCGGGGTCAGACATTCAGTACTTC. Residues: CASSLGAGSDIQYF.

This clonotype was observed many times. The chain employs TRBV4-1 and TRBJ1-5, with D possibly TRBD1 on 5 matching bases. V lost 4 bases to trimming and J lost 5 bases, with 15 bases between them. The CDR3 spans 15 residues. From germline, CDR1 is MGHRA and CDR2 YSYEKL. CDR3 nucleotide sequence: TGCGCCAGCAGCCCCCTGCCTAGAGGGGATCAGCCCCAGCATTTT. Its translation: CASSPLPRGDQPQHF.

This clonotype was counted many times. CDR3 nucleotides: TGTGCCACCTCGACTAGCGGGAGCAATGAGCAGTTCTTC. As protein: CATSTSGSNEQFF. The V and J genes are TRBV7-3 and TRBJ2-1, with 12 bases fitting TRBD2. The CDR3 runs 13 residues. The germline CDR1 and CDR2 sequences are SGHTA and FQGTGA. Unmatched junction bases numbered 4, after V lost 10 bases and J lost 6 bases. The entire variable domain, with the rest obtained from reference TRBV7-3 and TRBJ2-1, is as follows: GAGVSQTPSNKVTEKGKYVELRCDPISGHTALYWYRQSLGQGPEFLIYFQGTGAADDSGLPNDRFFAVRPEGSVSTLKIQRTERGDSAVYLCATSTSGSNEQFFGPGTRLTVL.

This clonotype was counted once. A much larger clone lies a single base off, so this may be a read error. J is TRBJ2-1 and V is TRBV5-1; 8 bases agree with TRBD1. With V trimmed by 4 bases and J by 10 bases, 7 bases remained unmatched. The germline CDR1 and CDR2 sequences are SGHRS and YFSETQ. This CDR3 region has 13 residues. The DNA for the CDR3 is TGCGCCAGCAGCCGCCCAGGGGGCCACGAGCAGTTCTTC. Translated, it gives CASSRPGGHEQFF.

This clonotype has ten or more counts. CDR3 in DNA: TGCGCCAGCAGCCCGGGACTAGCGGACTACGAGCAGTACTTC. Translated, it gives CASSPGLADYEQYF. The chain uses TRBV5-1 and TRBJ2-7; 11 bases map to TRBD2. V gave up 4 bases and J gave up 3 bases; unmatched junction bases: 3. Germline V gene sequence: CDR1 SGHRS, CDR2 YFSETQ. CDR3 length: 14 residues.

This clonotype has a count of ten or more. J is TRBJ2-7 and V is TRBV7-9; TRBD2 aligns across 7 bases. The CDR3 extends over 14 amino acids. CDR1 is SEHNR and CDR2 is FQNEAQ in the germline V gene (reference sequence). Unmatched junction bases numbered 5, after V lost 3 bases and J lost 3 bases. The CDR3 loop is CASSLGGTVYEQYF. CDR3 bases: TGTGCCAGCAGCTTGGGGGGGACCGTCTACGAGCAGTACTTC.

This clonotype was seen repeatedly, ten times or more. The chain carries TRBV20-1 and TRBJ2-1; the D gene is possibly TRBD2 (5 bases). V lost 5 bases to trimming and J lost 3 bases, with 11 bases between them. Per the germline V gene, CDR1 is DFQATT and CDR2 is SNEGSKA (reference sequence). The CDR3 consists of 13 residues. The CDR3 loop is CSAQGLNYNEQFF. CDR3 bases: TGCAGTGCTCAAGGACTTAACTACAATGAGCAGTTCTTC.

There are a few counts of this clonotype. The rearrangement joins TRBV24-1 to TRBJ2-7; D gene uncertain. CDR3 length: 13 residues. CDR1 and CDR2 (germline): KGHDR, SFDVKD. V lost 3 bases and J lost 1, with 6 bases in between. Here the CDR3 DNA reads TGTGCCACCAGTGATGGGCCTTCCTACGAGCAGTACTTC. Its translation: CATSDGPSYEQYF.

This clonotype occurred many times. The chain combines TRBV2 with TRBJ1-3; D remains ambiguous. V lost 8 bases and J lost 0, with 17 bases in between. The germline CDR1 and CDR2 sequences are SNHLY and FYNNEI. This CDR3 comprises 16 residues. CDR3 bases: TGTGCCAGCGTAGAGTCGGCCTCCTACTCTGGAAACACCATATATTTT. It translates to CASVESASYSGNTIYF.

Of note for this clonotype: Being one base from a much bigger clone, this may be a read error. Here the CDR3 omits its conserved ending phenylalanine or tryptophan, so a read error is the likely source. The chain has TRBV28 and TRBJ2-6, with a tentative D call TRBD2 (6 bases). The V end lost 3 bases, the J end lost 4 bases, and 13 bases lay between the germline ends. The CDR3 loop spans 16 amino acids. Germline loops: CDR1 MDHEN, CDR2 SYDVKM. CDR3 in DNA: TGTGCCAGCAGTTTGGGGGGAGCTTCGGGGGCCAACGTCCTGACTTCC. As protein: CASSLGGASGANVLTS.

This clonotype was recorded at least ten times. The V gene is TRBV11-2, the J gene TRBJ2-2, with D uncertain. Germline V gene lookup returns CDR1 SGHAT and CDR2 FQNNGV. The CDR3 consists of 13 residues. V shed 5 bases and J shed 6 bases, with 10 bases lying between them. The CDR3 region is CASSRIGAGELFF. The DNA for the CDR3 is TGTGCCAGCAGCCGGATCGGCGCCGGGGAGCTGTTTTTT.

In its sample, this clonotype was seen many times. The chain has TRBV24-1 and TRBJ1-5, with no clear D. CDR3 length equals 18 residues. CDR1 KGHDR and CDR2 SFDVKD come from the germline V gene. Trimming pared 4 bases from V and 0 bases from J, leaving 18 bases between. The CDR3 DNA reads TGTGCCACCAGTGAGCCCATCCACGGACTGCATAGCAATCAGCCCCAGCATTTT. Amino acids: CATSEPIHGLHSNQPQHF.

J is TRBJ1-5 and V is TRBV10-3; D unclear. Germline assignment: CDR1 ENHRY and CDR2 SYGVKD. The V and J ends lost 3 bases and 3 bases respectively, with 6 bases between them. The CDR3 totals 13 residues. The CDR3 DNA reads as TGTGCCATCAGTGATCTCACCAATCAGCCCCAGCATTTT. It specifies CAISDLTNQPQHF.

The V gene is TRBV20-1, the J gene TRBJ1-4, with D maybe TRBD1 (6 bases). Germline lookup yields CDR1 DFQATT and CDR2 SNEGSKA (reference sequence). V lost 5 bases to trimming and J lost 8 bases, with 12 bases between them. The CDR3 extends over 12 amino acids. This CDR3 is CSAGGGREKLFF. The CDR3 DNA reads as TGCAGTGCTGGAGGGGGAAGGGAAAAACTGTTTTTT.

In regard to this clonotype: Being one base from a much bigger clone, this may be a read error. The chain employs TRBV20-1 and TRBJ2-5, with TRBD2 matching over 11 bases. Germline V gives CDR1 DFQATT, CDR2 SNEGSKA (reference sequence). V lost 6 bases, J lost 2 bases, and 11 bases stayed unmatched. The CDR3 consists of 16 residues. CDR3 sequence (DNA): TGCAGTGCGCGACGGACTAGCGGGCGGATACAAGAGACCCAGTACTTC. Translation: CSARRTSGRIQETQYF.

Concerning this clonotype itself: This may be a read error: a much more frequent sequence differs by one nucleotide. The CDR3 spells CASSLVGNQETRYF. The CDR3 coding sequence is TGTGCCAGCAGCTTAGTAGGGAATCAAGAGACCCGGTACTTC. The V call is TRBV11-2, the J call TRBJ2-5; D is unresolved. From germline, CDR1 is SGHAT and CDR2 FQNNGV. This CDR3 is 14 amino acids long.

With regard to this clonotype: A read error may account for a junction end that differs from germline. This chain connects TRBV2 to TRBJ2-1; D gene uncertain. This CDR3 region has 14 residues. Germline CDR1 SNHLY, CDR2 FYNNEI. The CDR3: CASNGFSSCNEQFF. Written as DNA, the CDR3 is TGTGCCAGCAATGGTTTCAGCTCCTGCAATGAGCAGTTCTTC.

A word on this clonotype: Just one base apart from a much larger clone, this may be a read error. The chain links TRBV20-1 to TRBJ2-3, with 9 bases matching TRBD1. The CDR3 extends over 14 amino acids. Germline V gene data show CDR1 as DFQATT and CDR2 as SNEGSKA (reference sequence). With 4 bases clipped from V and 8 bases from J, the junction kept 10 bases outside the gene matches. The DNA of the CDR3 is TGCAGTGCTATCCCGGACAGGGGCGCAGGTACGCAGTATTTT. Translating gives CSAIPDRGAGTQYF.

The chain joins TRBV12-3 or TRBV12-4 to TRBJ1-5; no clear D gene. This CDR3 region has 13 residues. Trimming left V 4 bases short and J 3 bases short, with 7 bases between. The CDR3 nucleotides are TGTGCCAGCAGTTCACAGCACAATCAGCCCCAGCATTTT. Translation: CASSSQHNQPQHF.

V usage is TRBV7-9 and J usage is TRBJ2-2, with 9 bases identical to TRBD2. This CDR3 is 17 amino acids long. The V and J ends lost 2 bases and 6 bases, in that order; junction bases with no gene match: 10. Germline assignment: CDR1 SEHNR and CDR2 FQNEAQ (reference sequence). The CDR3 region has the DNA TGTGCCAGCAGCTTAATGGGGACTAGCTCAAACGCCGGGGAGCTGTTTTTT. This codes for CASSLMGTSSNAGELFF.

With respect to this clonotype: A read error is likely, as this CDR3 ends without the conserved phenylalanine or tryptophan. The CDR3 protein is CASSQVPGQSNYGYTL. CDR3 nucleotide sequence: TGCGCCAGCAGCCAAGTCCCGGGGCAATCCAACTATGGCTACACCCTC. V gene TRBV5-5 combines with J gene TRBJ1-2; D is possibly TRBD1 (5 bases). CDR1 is SGHKS and CDR2 is YYEKEE in the germline V gene (reference sequence). The CDR3 length is 16 residues.

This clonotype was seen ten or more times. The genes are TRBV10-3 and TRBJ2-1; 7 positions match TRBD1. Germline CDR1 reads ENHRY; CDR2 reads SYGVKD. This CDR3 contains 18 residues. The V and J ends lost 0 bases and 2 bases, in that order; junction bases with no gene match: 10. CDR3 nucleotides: TGTGCCATCAGTGAGTCGACTTCCGGGACAGCCACCTACAATGAGCAGTTCTTC. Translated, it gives CAISESTSGTATYNEQFF.

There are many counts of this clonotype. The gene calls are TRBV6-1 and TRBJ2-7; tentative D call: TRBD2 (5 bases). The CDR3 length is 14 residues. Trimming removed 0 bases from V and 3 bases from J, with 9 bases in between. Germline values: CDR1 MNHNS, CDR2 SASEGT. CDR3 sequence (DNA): TGTGCCAGCAGTGAAGCTGGACTGATCTACGAGCAGTACTTC. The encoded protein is CASSEAGLIYEQYF.

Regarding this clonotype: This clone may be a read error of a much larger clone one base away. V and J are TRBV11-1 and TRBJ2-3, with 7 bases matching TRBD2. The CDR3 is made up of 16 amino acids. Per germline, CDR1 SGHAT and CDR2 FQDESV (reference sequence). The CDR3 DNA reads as TGTGCCAGCAGCCCCCCAAGAGGGAGGGGTACAGATACGCGGTATTTT. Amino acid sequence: CASSPPRGRGTDTRYF.

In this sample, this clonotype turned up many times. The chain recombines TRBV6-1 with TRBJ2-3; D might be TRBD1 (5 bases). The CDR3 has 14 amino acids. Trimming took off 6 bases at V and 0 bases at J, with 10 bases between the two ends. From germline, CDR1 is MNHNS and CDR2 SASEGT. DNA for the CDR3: TGTGCCAGCAGCAGGGTTTTTAGCACAGATACGCAGTATTTT. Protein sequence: CASSRVFSTDTQYF.